These T cell receptor beta chains were read from a single sample in a study of blood T cell repertoires in COVID-19. Sequencing used immunoSEQ multiplex PCR; TCRdb keeps in-frame clones, though not all of them. The table records under 300,000 clones, approximately 84% of them present only once. The sequenced sample consisted of peripheral blood. These receptors came from a human donor with COVID-19, enrolled during active disease. The donor label of this sample is uncertain. Both conserved end residues are part of each CDR3. A D gene is named only where the DNA matches it firmly. Size tells how often a clone was seen (once, few, many) or the class of an expanded clone, and some rows leave it out.

length: 13
D: .
size: .
J: TRBJ2-5
V: TRBV9
DNA: TGTGCCAGCAGCGTGGCGGGTGCGCAGACCCAGTACTTC
CDR3: CASSVAGAQTQYF

length: 12
D: .
size: .
J: TRBJ1-4
V: TRBV2
DNA: TGTGCCAGCAGTGACAGGGCCGAAAAACTGTTTTTT
CDR3: CASSDRAEKLFF

length: 17
D: .
size: .
J: TRBJ1-5
V: TRBV18
DNA: TGTGCCAGCTCACCACGGAGGTTTACAGGGAGCAATCAGCCCCAGCATTTT
CDR3: CASSPRRFTGSNQPQHF

length: 14
D: TRBD1
size: .
J: TRBJ1-5
V: TRBV30
DNA: TGTGCCTGGAGTGCAACAGGGGTGAATCAGCCCCAGCATTTT
CDR3: CAWSATGVNQPQHF

length: 16
D: TRBD2
size: few
J: TRBJ2-1
V: TRBV19
DNA: TGTGCCAGTAGCGGACTAGCGGGAGGATTTGGCAATGAGCAGTTCTTC
CDR3: CASSGLAGGFGNEQFF

length: 14
D: TRBD1
size: .
J: TRBJ1-2
V: TRBV19
DNA: TGTGCCAGTAGTGACAGGGGAGGAGATGGTGGCTACACCTTC
CDR3: CASSDRGGDGGYTF

length: 14
D: TRBD1
size: .
J: TRBJ1-1
V: TRBV7-2
DNA: TGTGCCAGCAGCAAATTACAGGGGGCGTCCGAAGCTTTCTTT
CDR3: CASSKLQGASEAFF

length: 15
D: .
size: once
J: TRBJ2-6
V: TRBV7-3
DNA: TGTGCCAGCAGCTCCGACAGCTCTGGGGCCAACGTCCTGACTTTC
CDR3: CASSSDSSGANVLTF

length: 15
D: TRBD1
size: once
J: TRBJ1-6
V: TRBV11-2
DNA: TGTGCCAGCAGCGCCACGGGACAGGATAATTCACCCCTCCACTTT
CDR3: CASSATGQDNSPLHF

length: 14
D: TRBD1
size: .
J: TRBJ2-7
V: TRBV2
DNA: TGTGCCAGCAGCCCTGACAGGGGGACCTACGAGCAGTACTTC
CDR3: CASSPDRGTYEQYF

length: 13
D: .
size: .
J: TRBJ1-1
V: TRBV9
DNA: TGTGCCAGCAGCGTACGGGAGAACACTGAAGCTTTCTTT
CDR3: CASSVRENTEAFF

length: 15
D: TRBD2
size: .
J: TRBJ2-5
V: TRBV23-1
DNA: TGCGCCAGCAGAATAGCGGGAGGGCCGGGGGAGACCCAGTACTTC
CDR3: CASRIAGGPGETQYF

length: 14
D: .
size: many
J: TRBJ1-3
V: TRBV30
DNA: TGTGCCTGGAGTGTACGCAGGCTTGGAAACACCATATATTTT
CDR3: CAWSVRRLGNTIYF

length: 16
D: TRBD1
size: .
J: TRBJ1-2
V: TRBV18
DNA: TGTGCCAGCTCGCCAGCCGGACAGGGGTCCAACTATGGCTACACCTTC
CDR3: CASSPAGQGSNYGYTF

length: 14
D: TRBD1
size: .
J: TRBJ1-4
V: TRBV28
DNA: TGTGCCAGCAGTTTAGGAGGGACAGCTGAAAAACTGTTTTTT
CDR3: CASSLGGTAEKLFF

length: 18
D: TRBD1
size: .
J: TRBJ1-5
V: TRBV6-4
DNA: TGTGCCAGCAATATGACAGGGTACGGGACTCATAGCAATCAGCCCCAGCATTTT
CDR3: CASNMTGYGTHSNQPQHF

length: 13
D: .
size: few
J: TRBJ1-1
V: TRBV9
DNA: TGTGCCAGCAGCTCACTAGGGAACACTGAAGCTTTCTTT
CDR3: CASSSLGNTEAFF

length: 16
D: TRBD1
size: .
J: TRBJ2-2
V: TRBV19
DNA: TGTGCCAGTAGCAGAAGCCAGACAGGGGACACCGGGGAGCTGTTTTTT
CDR3: CASSRSQTGDTGELFF

length: 13
D: .
size: .
J: TRBJ1-1
V: TRBV5-4
DNA: TGTGCCAGCAGCTTGATCCGGGACACTGAAGCTTTCTTT
CDR3: CASSLIRDTEAFF

length: 12
D: .
size: .
J: TRBJ2-1
V: TRBV6-5
DNA: TGTGCCAGCACCCCGGGAAGGAATGAGCAGTTCTTC
CDR3: CASTPGRNEQFF

length: 18
D: .
size: .
J: TRBJ2-3
V: TRBV27
DNA: TGTGCCAGCAGACAACGACCCGGGTCTTGGCCTAGCACAGATACGCAGTATTTT
CDR3: CASRQRPGSWPSTDTQYF

length: 16
D: TRBD1
size: few
J: TRBJ1-3
V: TRBV13
DNA: TGTGCCAGCAGCCCCCGGACAGGTTTCTCTGGAAACACCATATATTTT
CDR3: CASSPRTGFSGNTIYF

length: 13
D: .
size: .
J: TRBJ2-7
V: TRBV28
DNA: TGTGAGCCGCGGGAAGAGGGGAGGTACGAGCAGTACTTC
CDR3: CEPREEGRYEQYF

length: 18
D: TRBD2
size: .
J: TRBJ2-2
V: TRBV18
DNA: TGTGCCAGCTCACCAAGGGCCCCCGGGACTACGAACACCGGGGAGCTGTTTTTT
CDR3: CASSPRAPGTTNTGELFF

length: 13
D: TRBD1
size: .
J: TRBJ1-3
V: TRBV6-5
DNA: TGTGCCAGCAGACAGGGGCCTGAAAACACCATATATTTT
CDR3: CASRQGPENTIYF

length: 15
D: .
size: .
J: TRBJ2-3
V: TRBV3-1/TRBV3-2
DNA: TGTGCCAGCAGCCGGTCAAGACAAAGCACAGATACGCAGTATTTT
CDR3: CASSRSRQSTDTQYF

length: 13
D: TRBD2
size: .
J: TRBJ2-3
V: TRBV10-2
DNA: TGCGCCAGCAGACTAGCGGGAACAGATACGCAGTATTTT
CDR3: CASRLAGTDTQYF

length: 15
D: TRBD1
size: .
J: TRBJ2-7
V: TRBV28
DNA: TGTGCCAGCAGCCTCCTTCCGGGACAGAACTACGAGCAGTACTTC
CDR3: CASSLLPGQNYEQYF

length: 11
D: .
size: few
J: TRBJ1-2
V: TRBV28
DNA: TGTGCCAGCATACAACCGGGGGGCTACACCTTC
CDR3: CASIQPGGYTF

length: 16
D: TRBD1
size: .
J: TRBJ2-2
V: TRBV10-3
DNA: TGTGCCATCAGTGAAGGGACAGGGATGGGGTCCGGGGAGCTGTTTTTT
CDR3: CAISEGTGMGSGELFF

length: 15
D: TRBD2
size: .
J: TRBJ2-7
V: TRBV6-6
DNA: TGTGCCAGCAGCACCCCTACTAGCGGCTCCTACGAGCAGTACTTC
CDR3: CASSTPTSGSYEQYF

length: 15
D: .
size: few
J: TRBJ2-2
V: TRBV19
DNA: TGTGCCAGTAGTTCTCAGGGCTCGAACACCGGGGAGCTGTTTTTT
CDR3: CASSSQGSNTGELFF

length: 16
D: TRBD2
size: few
J: TRBJ2-1
V: TRBV7-9
DNA: TGTGCCAGCAGCCCGACTAGCGGGAGTGATAGGAATGAGCAGTTCTTC
CDR3: CASSPTSGSDRNEQFF

length: 15
D: .
size: few
J: TRBJ1-1
V: TRBV18
DNA: TGTGCCAGCTCACCAATTGTCCCCCAGAACACTGAAGCTTTCTTT
CDR3: CASSPIVPQNTEAFF

length: 17
D: .
size: .
J: TRBJ2-5
V: TRBV7-2
DNA: TGTGCCAGCAGCTCCTCCACTAGAAACCGGAGGCGAGAGACCCAGTACTTC
CDR3: CASSSSTRNRRRETQYF

length: 16
D: .
size: .
J: TRBJ1-3
V: TRBV7-2
DNA: TGTGCCAGCAGCTCTCAGGGTTTCAGCTCTGGAAACACCATATATTTT
CDR3: CASSSQGFSSGNTIYF

length: 15
D: .
size: few
J: TRBJ1-2
V: TRBV3-1/TRBV3-2
DNA: TGTGCCAGCAGCCAAGAGGTCGGCAGGGGCTATGGCTACACCTTC
CDR3: CASSQEVGRGYGYTF

length: 14
D: TRBD1
size: .
J: TRBJ2-5
V: TRBV11-2
DNA: TGTGCCAGCAGCCCGGGACAGGGTCGCGAGACCCAGTACTTC
CDR3: CASSPGQGRETQYF

length: 14
D: .
size: .
J: TRBJ1-5
V: TRBV6-5
DNA: TGTGCCAGCAGGTTAACGGGGAGCAATCAGCCCCAGCATTTT
CDR3: CASRLTGSNQPQHF

length: 13
D: TRBD1
size: .
J: TRBJ2-7
V: TRBV5-1
DNA: TGCGCCAGCAGCCAACAGGGGGCGACCGAGCAGTACTTC
CDR3: CASSQQGATEQYF

length: 16
D: .
size: .
J: TRBJ1-3
V: TRBV7-8
DNA: TGTGCCAGCAGCTTAGGACTCCAACCTTCTGGAAACACCATATATTTT
CDR3: CASSLGLQPSGNTIYF

length: 12
D: .
size: .
J: TRBJ1-3
V: TRBV7-9
DNA: TGTGCCAGCAGCTTATCGGGTTATTCCATATATTTT
CDR3: CASSLSGYSIYF

length: 15
D: TRBD1
size: .
J: TRBJ1-4
V: TRBV28
DNA: TGTGCCAGCAGTTTAAATGGCAGGGGGCCTGAAAAACTGTTTTTT
CDR3: CASSLNGRGPEKLFF

length: 15
D: .
size: once
J: TRBJ2-1
V: TRBV6-5
DNA: TGTGCCAGCAGTTCTGGGGGGGCCCCCTACAATGAGCAGTTCTTC
CDR3: CASSSGGAPYNEQFF

length: 15
D: TRBD1
size: .
J: TRBJ2-7
V: TRBV5-5
DNA: TGTGCCAGCAGCTTGGGAGGGGGCGTTACCTACGAGCAGTACTTC
CDR3: CASSLGGGVTYEQYF

length: 14
D: .
size: .
J: TRBJ1-2
V: TRBV6-5
DNA: TGTGCCAGCAGTTACTCGCCGGCAGGGAATGGCTACACCTTC
CDR3: CASSYSPAGNGYTF

length: 15
D: .
size: .
J: TRBJ1-1
V: TRBV5-4
DNA: TGTGCCAGCAGCTTGGAGGTCAGGGCCAACACTGAAGCTTTCTTT
CDR3: CASSLEVRANTEAFF

length: 15
D: .
size: .
J: TRBJ2-6
V: TRBV9
DNA: TGTGCCAGCAGCGGAGGCGGGTCTGGGGCCAACGTCCTGACTTTC
CDR3: CASSGGGSGANVLTF

length: 14
D: TRBD1
size: .
J: TRBJ1-4
V: TRBV9
DNA: TGTGCCAGCAGTGAAGGGACAGTTAATGAAAAACTGTTTTTT
CDR3: CASSEGTVNEKLFF

length: 17
D: TRBD2
size: few
J: TRBJ2-3
V: TRBV7-2
DNA: TGTGCCAGCAGCTTAGACTTACTAGCGGGACGCACAGATACGCAGTATTTT
CDR3: CASSLDLLAGRTDTQYF

length: 16
D: .
size: .
J: TRBJ1-4
V: TRBV7-9
DNA: TGTGCCAGCAGCCCCGGAAAGGGGGCAACTAATGAAAAACTGTTTTTT
CDR3: CASSPGKGATNEKLFF

length: 14
D: .
size: once
J: TRBJ2-1
V: TRBV29-1
DNA: TGCAGCAATAGTCGGGCGGGGTTGTACAATGAGCAGTTCTTC
CDR3: CSNSRAGLYNEQFF

length: 13
D: .
size: .
J: TRBJ2-5
V: TRBV7-9
DNA: TGTGCCAGCAGCCGCACACCACAAGAGACCCAGTACTTC
CDR3: CASSRTPQETQYF

length: 16
D: .
size: .
J: TRBJ2-1
V: TRBV3-1/TRBV3-2
DNA: TGTGCCAGCAGCCAAACCCGGGCGGGGTCCTTACATGAGCAGTTCTTC
CDR3: CASSQTRAGSLHEQFF

length: 14
D: .
size: .
J: TRBJ1-4
V: TRBV18
DNA: TGTGCCAGCTCAACGTCAGCAACTAATGAAAAACTGTTTTTT
CDR3: CASSTSATNEKLFF